Listed below are T cell receptor beta chains from one sample, sequenced in a study of OX40 agonist ivuxolimab in advanced cancers. The assay was immunoSEQ multiplex PCR, and TCRdb's table has in-frame clones only and misses some. The table has 25,000 or so clones, roughly three quarters seen once. The sample was CD4+ or CD8+ T cells sorted from blood, taken in a trial of the OX40 agonist ivuxolimab. These receptor sequences come from an adult with an advanced solid tumor such as melanoma, head and neck, liver or kidney cancer. Both conserved end residues are part of each CDR3. Each record gives: J gene, V gene, D gene, clone size, CDR3 DNA, CDR3 protein. D genes are given only for firm matches. Clone size is shown for a subset of rows, as once, few, many or a class of expanded clone.

j_call: TRBJ2-1
v_call: TRBV4-2
d_call: -
clone_size: once
cdr3_nt: TGTGCCAGCAGCCAAGATATCTTAAACAGTTTCTCGCAGTTCTTC
cdr3_aa: CASSQDILNSFSQFF

j_call: TRBJ2-1
v_call: TRBV7-9
d_call: -
clone_size: -
cdr3_nt: TGTGCCAGCAGCTTATTAAGTGAGCAGTTCTTC
cdr3_aa: CASSLLSEQFF

j_call: TRBJ1-1
v_call: TRBV5-1
d_call: -
clone_size: -
cdr3_nt: TGCGCCAGCAGCTTGGGGTCTGGTGTGAACACTGAAGCTTTCTTT
cdr3_aa: CASSLGSGVNTEAFF

j_call: TRBJ2-1
v_call: TRBV6-6
d_call: -
clone_size: few
cdr3_nt: TGTGCCAGCAGTTATGGTTCCCTCTACAATGAGCAGTTCTTC
cdr3_aa: CASSYGSLYNEQFF

j_call: TRBJ1-5
v_call: TRBV4-1
d_call: TRBD1
clone_size: -
cdr3_nt: TGCGCCAGCAGCCAAGGGGACAGGGGGCCGTATCAGCCCCAGCATTTT
cdr3_aa: CASSQGDRGPYQPQHF

j_call: TRBJ2-2
v_call: TRBV18
d_call: -
clone_size: -
cdr3_nt: TGTGCCAGCTCATCGAACAGGGACACCGGGGAGCTGTTTTTT
cdr3_aa: CASSSNRDTGELFF

j_call: TRBJ1-1
v_call: TRBV6-5
d_call: -
clone_size: -
cdr3_nt: TGTGCCAGCAGCAGCACAGGGCCGGGTGAAGCTTTCTTT
cdr3_aa: CASSSTGPGEAFF

j_call: TRBJ2-1
v_call: TRBV28
d_call: TRBD2
clone_size: -
cdr3_nt: TGTGCCAGCAGTCCCGGGACTAGCGGGAGAGGTGAGCAGTTCTTC
cdr3_aa: CASSPGTSGRGEQFF

j_call: TRBJ1-4
v_call: TRBV2
d_call: -
clone_size: -
cdr3_nt: TGTGCCAGCAGTGGAAACAGGGCAACTAATGAAAAACTGTTTTTT
cdr3_aa: CASSGNRATNEKLFF

j_call: TRBJ2-2
v_call: TRBV5-4
d_call: -
clone_size: medium-sized
cdr3_nt: TGTGCCAGCAGCTTGAGACTTCGGACGATGACGAACACCGGGGAGCTGTTTTTT
cdr3_aa: CASSLRLRTMTNTGELFF

j_call: TRBJ2-1
v_call: TRBV27
d_call: TRBD2
clone_size: -
cdr3_nt: TGTGCCAGCACTCTGCTACTAGCGGGGTGGTATAATGAGCAGTTCTTC
cdr3_aa: CASTLLLAGWYNEQFF

j_call: TRBJ2-6
v_call: TRBV28
d_call: TRBD2
clone_size: -
cdr3_nt: TGTGCCAGCAGTACCCGGACTAGCGGCCACTCTGGGGCCAACGTCCTGACTTTC
cdr3_aa: CASSTRTSGHSGANVLTF

j_call: TRBJ1-1
v_call: TRBV18
d_call: -
clone_size: few
cdr3_nt: TGTGCCAGCTCAAAGACGAACACTGAAGCTTTCTTT
cdr3_aa: CASSKTNTEAFF

j_call: TRBJ1-2
v_call: TRBV7-2
d_call: -
clone_size: -
cdr3_nt: TGTGCCAGCAGCTTAGGGGTGTACAGGGCTAACTATGGCTACACCTTC
cdr3_aa: CASSLGVYRANYGYTF

j_call: TRBJ2-1
v_call: TRBV2
d_call: -
clone_size: -
cdr3_nt: TGTGCCAGCAGTGAGGAATCCTACAATGAGCAGTTCTTC
cdr3_aa: CASSEESYNEQFF

j_call: TRBJ2-5
v_call: TRBV28
d_call: -
clone_size: few
cdr3_nt: TGTGCCAGCAGTTTCCTAGCGAGGGGAGAGACCCAGTACTTC
cdr3_aa: CASSFLARGETQYF

j_call: TRBJ2-7
v_call: TRBV5-6
d_call: TRBD2
clone_size: once
cdr3_nt: TGTGCCAGCAGCTTTGCGGGGGGGCGGTTCGACGAGCAGTACTTC
cdr3_aa: CASSFAGGRFDEQYF

j_call: TRBJ2-1
v_call: TRBV11-1
d_call: TRBD1
clone_size: -
cdr3_nt: TGTGCCAGCAGTTTCAACAGGGGGCAAGTTTCGTACAATGAGCAGTTCTTC
cdr3_aa: CASSFNRGQVSYNEQFF

j_call: TRBJ1-4
v_call: TRBV5-5
d_call: TRBD1
clone_size: -
cdr3_nt: TGTGCCAGCAGCCTGTCGGACAGGCCCAATGAAAAACTGTTTTTT
cdr3_aa: CASSLSDRPNEKLFF

j_call: TRBJ2-5
v_call: TRBV7-2
d_call: -
clone_size: -
cdr3_nt: TGTGCCAGCAGCTTTGGACAAGCCTCGAGGGAAGAGACCCAGTACTTC
cdr3_aa: CASSFGQASREETQYF

j_call: TRBJ1-4
v_call: TRBV4-1
d_call: -
clone_size: -
cdr3_nt: TGCGCCAGCAGCCAAGTACCCCCCCCACAGACTAATGAAAAACTGTTTTTT
cdr3_aa: CASSQVPPPQTNEKLFF

j_call: TRBJ2-5
v_call: TRBV7-8
d_call: -
clone_size: -
cdr3_nt: TGTGCCAGCACCCTCATAGGGGTGGGAGAGACCCAGTACTTC
cdr3_aa: CASTLIGVGETQYF

j_call: TRBJ2-7
v_call: TRBV7-6
d_call: TRBD2
clone_size: -
cdr3_nt: TGTGCCAGCAGCTTTGGGACTAGCGGCTACGAGCAGTACTTC
cdr3_aa: CASSFGTSGYEQYF

j_call: TRBJ2-3
v_call: TRBV5-1
d_call: -
clone_size: few
cdr3_nt: TGCGCCAGCAGCGAAGGGGACCACACAGATACGCAGTATTTT
cdr3_aa: CASSEGDHTDTQYF

j_call: TRBJ1-1
v_call: TRBV30
d_call: -
clone_size: few
cdr3_nt: TGTGCCTGGAGTGTACGGGGGAGAGAAGCTTTCTTT
cdr3_aa: CAWSVRGREAFF

j_call: TRBJ2-7
v_call: TRBV6-5
d_call: TRBD1
clone_size: -
cdr3_nt: TGTGCCAGCAGGCTTCTGGACAGGGCCGTGTACTTC
cdr3_aa: CASRLLDRAVYF

j_call: TRBJ2-5
v_call: TRBV5-1
d_call: -
clone_size: -
cdr3_nt: TGCGCCAGCAGCTTGGAAGCACAGCTCCAAGAGACCCAGTACTTC
cdr3_aa: CASSLEAQLQETQYF

j_call: TRBJ1-5
v_call: TRBV6-1
d_call: -
clone_size: -
cdr3_nt: TGTGCCAGTCATCGGCCAAGTCAGCCCCAGCATTTT
cdr3_aa: CASHRPSQPQHF

j_call: TRBJ2-1
v_call: TRBV27
d_call: TRBD2
clone_size: -
cdr3_nt: TGTGCCAGCAGTTTACCGGGGGGGGTCTACAATGAGCAGTTCTTC
cdr3_aa: CASSLPGGVYNEQFF

j_call: TRBJ2-1
v_call: TRBV6-5
d_call: TRBD2
clone_size: -
cdr3_nt: TGTGCCAGCAGACGGACTAGCGGGGGGTATGAGCAGTTCTTC
cdr3_aa: CASRRTSGGYEQFF

j_call: TRBJ2-2
v_call: TRBV6-5
d_call: -
clone_size: -
cdr3_nt: TGTGCCAGCAGTTACTCGACGGCGCCCACCGGGGAGCTGTTTTTT
cdr3_aa: CASSYSTAPTGELFF

j_call: TRBJ1-4
v_call: TRBV5-1
d_call: -
clone_size: -
cdr3_nt: TGCGCCAGCAGCTTGGGTGTGGATTTTGGTGAAAAACTGTTTTTT
cdr3_aa: CASSLGVDFGEKLFF

j_call: TRBJ1-5
v_call: TRBV25-1
d_call: -
clone_size: -
cdr3_nt: TGTGCCAGCAGTGCTATCAATCAGCCCCAGCATTTT
cdr3_aa: CASSAINQPQHF

j_call: TRBJ1-1
v_call: TRBV6-6
d_call: -
clone_size: -
cdr3_nt: TGTGCCAGCACTCTTGCTACGGGAGCTTTCTTT
cdr3_aa: CASTLATGAFF

j_call: TRBJ2-2
v_call: TRBV28
d_call: TRBD1
clone_size: -
cdr3_nt: TGTGCCAGCAGTTTGGGACAGGGAACAGCCGGGGAGCTGTTTTTT
cdr3_aa: CASSLGQGTAGELFF

j_call: TRBJ2-2
v_call: TRBV19
d_call: TRBD1
clone_size: -
cdr3_nt: TGTGCCAGTAGTGGCGGCCCCGGACAGGTGGCCGGGGAGCTGTTTTTT
cdr3_aa: CASSGGPGQVAGELFF

j_call: TRBJ1-4
v_call: TRBV5-1
d_call: -
clone_size: -
cdr3_nt: TGCGCCAGCAGCGAGTCGCCCCCCCCGGCTAATAATGAAAAACTGTTTTTT
cdr3_aa: CASSESPPPANNEKLFF

j_call: TRBJ2-3
v_call: TRBV5-1
d_call: TRBD2
clone_size: -
cdr3_nt: TGCGCCAGCAGCTCCGGACTAGCGGGGCTCACAGATACGCAGTATTTT
cdr3_aa: CASSSGLAGLTDTQYF

j_call: TRBJ1-4
v_call: TRBV19
d_call: -
clone_size: -
cdr3_nt: TGTGCCAGTAGCTTGGGAGGCGGGCCAGGGATTGATTTGTTTTTT
cdr3_aa: CASSLGGGPGIDLFF

j_call: TRBJ2-7
v_call: TRBV11-1
d_call: TRBD2
clone_size: once
cdr3_nt: TGTGCCAGCAGCTTTGAACTAGCGGCCGATAGCTCCTACGAGCAGTACTTC
cdr3_aa: CASSFELAADSSYEQYF

j_call: TRBJ2-7
v_call: TRBV5-8
d_call: -
clone_size: once
cdr3_nt: TGTGCCAGCACTCAGAGGAGAAACGGGGAGCAGTACTTC
cdr3_aa: CASTQRRNGEQYF

j_call: TRBJ2-3
v_call: TRBV11-1
d_call: -
clone_size: -
cdr3_nt: TGTGCCAGCAGGGCCCGGCGGCTTTCCACAGATACGCAGTATTTT
cdr3_aa: CASRARRLSTDTQYF

j_call: TRBJ2-7
v_call: TRBV28
d_call: -
clone_size: -
cdr3_nt: TGTGCCAGCTTCCCCACGGATAGCTCCTACGAGCAGTACTTC
cdr3_aa: CASFPTDSSYEQYF

j_call: TRBJ1-4
v_call: TRBV4-3
d_call: -
clone_size: -
cdr3_nt: TGCGCCAGCAGCCAAGGGGGCGGAACTAATGAAAAACTGTTTTTT
cdr3_aa: CASSQGGGTNEKLFF

j_call: TRBJ2-4
v_call: TRBV11-1
d_call: -
clone_size: -
cdr3_nt: TGTGCCAGCAGGGCAGGGCGCATTCAGTACTTC
cdr3_aa: CASRAGRIQYF

j_call: TRBJ2-7
v_call: TRBV5-1
d_call: -
clone_size: -
cdr3_nt: TGCGCCAGCAGCTTGCAGGACCCGGGCGAGCAGTACTTC
cdr3_aa: CASSLQDPGEQYF

j_call: TRBJ2-5
v_call: TRBV7-6
d_call: -
clone_size: -
cdr3_nt: TGTGCCAGCAGCCGAACCATTACAGCCCCCCAGTACTTC
cdr3_aa: CASSRTITAPQYF

j_call: TRBJ2-1
v_call: TRBV7-6
d_call: TRBD2
clone_size: -
cdr3_nt: TGTGCCAGCAGCTTAGCGGATAGCGGGGGCCAGGGTGAGCAGTTCTTC
cdr3_aa: CASSLADSGGQGEQFF

j_call: TRBJ1-2
v_call: TRBV7-2
d_call: -
clone_size: -
cdr3_nt: TGTGCCAGCAGCTTAAGGCGGCCAGGGGATGGGGCCTATGGCTACACCTTC
cdr3_aa: CASSLRRPGDGAYGYTF

j_call: TRBJ1-1
v_call: TRBV7-2
d_call: TRBD1
clone_size: -
cdr3_nt: TGTGCCAGCAGCTCGGGACAGGCGAAAACTGAAGCTTTCTTT
cdr3_aa: CASSSGQAKTEAFF

j_call: TRBJ2-5
v_call: TRBV2
d_call: -
clone_size: -
cdr3_nt: TGTGCCAGCAGGGGGTCAGCAGAGACCCAGTACTTC
cdr3_aa: CASRGSAETQYF

j_call: TRBJ1-1
v_call: TRBV6-1
d_call: TRBD1
clone_size: once
cdr3_nt: TGTGCCAGCAGTGCCCAAGAGGGGGCGGGTATTGAAGCTTTCTTT
cdr3_aa: CASSAQEGAGIEAFF

j_call: TRBJ2-2
v_call: TRBV9
d_call: -
clone_size: -
cdr3_nt: TGTGCCAGCAGCGTAGAGGGCCGCAGCACCGGGGAGCTGTTTTTT
cdr3_aa: CASSVEGRSTGELFF

j_call: TRBJ2-3
v_call: TRBV7-2
d_call: -
clone_size: -
cdr3_nt: TGTGCCAGCAGCTTAAGACTAGGGTCGACAGATACGCAGTATTTT
cdr3_aa: CASSLRLGSTDTQYF

j_call: TRBJ1-3
v_call: TRBV5-4
d_call: TRBD1
clone_size: few
cdr3_nt: TGTGCCAGCAGCCCACGGGACAGGGGCTCTGGAAACACCATATATTTT
cdr3_aa: CASSPRDRGSGNTIYF

j_call: TRBJ2-7
v_call: TRBV5-1
d_call: -
clone_size: -
cdr3_nt: TGCGCCAGCAGCTTGGGGGCCTACGAGCAGTACTTC
cdr3_aa: CASSLGAYEQYF

j_call: TRBJ1-6
v_call: TRBV11-2
d_call: -
clone_size: -
cdr3_nt: TGTGCCAGCAGCCGGGGAAGAAATTCACCCCTCCACTTT
cdr3_aa: CASSRGRNSPLHF

j_call: TRBJ2-2
v_call: TRBV5-5
d_call: -
clone_size: -
cdr3_nt: TGTGCCAGCAGCCGTACCACGGGACTTTCGAACACCGGGGAGCTGTTTTTT
cdr3_aa: CASSRTTGLSNTGELFF

j_call: TRBJ1-5
v_call: TRBV7-2
d_call: -
clone_size: -
cdr3_nt: TGTGCCAGCAGCTTAGGGCGGAACAATCAGCCCCAGCATTTT
cdr3_aa: CASSLGRNNQPQHF